This T cell receptor (beta chain) appears in the sequencing data of a study of Ad26.COV2.S vaccination and SARS-CoV-2 variants. Study-wide context: The study gave Ad26.COV2.S intramuscularly, once or twice 56 days apart.

Treatment: roughly 20 received Ad26.COV2.S at low or high dose, single or two shots; about five received placebo; per-sample allocation not given. Vaccine and placebo recipients were sampled on day 63 after the first injection. Libraries were prepared by immunoSEQ multiplex PCR; TCRdb keeps only in-frame clonotypes and omits some of them. This sample yields roughly 300,000 clones, of which 75% to 90% are seen a single time; 9.5% to 12% belongs to the top ten. Points from the study as a whole: Researchers reported similar non-spike TCR breadth in vaccine and placebo recipients. Ad26.COV2.S recipients had broader spike-specific TCRs (P = 0.0014).

Note on this clone: Antigen specificity is unknown.

The source of this sequence is a person aged 18-60 years who received the Ad26.COV2.S COVID-19 vaccine or a placebo. The sample here was peripheral blood, taken in a trial of Ad26.COV2.S vaccine versus placebo.

As DNA, the CDR3 is TGTGCCAGCAGCTTATCCCGACAGGGCACTGAAGCTTTCTTT. Encoded protein: CASSLSRQGTEAFF. The rearrangement joins TRBV7-9 to TRBJ1-1; 7 nucleotides align to TRBD1. Germline V CDR1 and CDR2: SEHNR, FQNEAQ (reference sequence). The CDR3 length is 14 residues. Losses at the gene ends were 2 bases for V and 4 bases for J; bases not matched to a gene: 4.